This record concerns one T cell receptor beta chain sequence. Its target antigen remains unknown. Base qualities are not provided; no much larger clone lies one nucleotide away. V sheds 4 bases and J sheds 4 bases, leaving 7 bases between their ends. Counted from cysteine to phenylalanine, this CDR3 has 11 amino acids. The entry retains the CDR3 DNA only, 33 bases that are in frame from base 1. The germline V gene encodes CDR1 GTSNPN and CDR2 SVGIG (reference sequence). The data stem from a study of control samples from healthy donors and cancer patients (dated by TCRdb to about 2020). The method behind the library was the immunoSEQ multiplex PCR assay. TCRdb carries this immuneACCESS record with in-frame sequences only. Its versions omit some clonotypes, under half of them owing to an unresolved V gene in the studies checked, with the rest unexplained. For this sample the table gives about 270,000 clones, of which over 75% were detected only once. The top ten constitute less than 15% of the sample.

The chain was built from TRBV30 and TRBJ2-5, with the D gene too uncertain to name. The TCR comes from a woman in her fifties or sixties with lung cancer. Sequenced sample: PBMCs. In nucleotides, the sequence is TGTGCCTGGACTAGGGCAGAGACCCAGTACTTC. It is translated as CAWTRAETQYF.